This is a list of T cell receptor beta chains from one sample in a study of blood T cell repertoires in COVID-19. Profiled with immunoSEQ multiplex PCR; TCRdb holds only in-frame clones, not every one. The sample records 130,000 to 150,000 clones, 65% to 80% being singletons. The specimen was peripheral blood. Receptor source: a man between 60 and 75 years old with acute or convalescent COVID-19. Each CDR3 is given with its conserved first and last residue. Each record gives: V gene, J gene, clone size, D gene, CDR3 DNA, CDR3 protein. D genes are given only for firm matches. Not all rows give a size; the values are once, few, many and, for expanded clones, a class.

>TRBV6-6|TRBJ2-7|.|TRBD1
TGTGCCAGCAGGCCTGGACAGGGGAACGAGCAGTACTTC
CASRPGQGNEQYF
>TRBV25-1|TRBJ2-1|.|.
TGTGCCAGCAGCAAAGGAGGGTTCTACAATGAGCAGTTCTTC
CASSKGGFYNEQFF
>TRBV7-8|TRBJ2-5|.|TRBD1
TGTGCCAGCAGTTTCCGGGACAGGGTTTCAGAGACCCAGTACTTC
CASSFRDRVSETQYF
>TRBV5-1|TRBJ2-7|.|TRBD2
TGCGCCAGCAGCCTTACCGCTCGACTAGCGGGAGCCGACGAGCAGTACTTC
CASSLTARLAGADEQYF
>TRBV6-5|TRBJ1-2|.|TRBD1
TGTGCCAGCAGAGAGACAGGGGGCGACTATGGCTACACCTTC
CASRETGGDYGYTF
>TRBV23-1|TRBJ1-5|.|.
TGCGCCAGCAGTCAATCGACAGTTAGCAATCAGCCCCAGCATTTT
CASSQSTVSNQPQHF
>TRBV7-9|TRBJ2-7|.|TRBD2
TGTGCCAGCAGCGTACTAGCGGGTCAGTTAAACGAGCAGTACTTC
CASSVLAGQLNEQYF
>TRBV6-5|TRBJ1-3|.|.
TGTGCCAGCAGCCGGGACTCTGGAAACACCATATATTTT
CASSRDSGNTIYF
>TRBV13|TRBJ2-1|.|.
TGTGCCAGCAGTCACCCCGGACTCCCGGGAGAGGAGGATGAGCAGTTCTTC
CASSHPGLPGEEDEQFF
>TRBV20-1|TRBJ1-3|medium-sized|.
TGCAGTGCTAGTCCCCTAACGCCCGGAAACACCATATATTTT
CSASPLTPGNTIYF
>TRBV5-4|TRBJ1-2|many|.
TGTGCCAGCAGCTGGGGTTCGGAGGAGAGCGGCGGCCCCACCTATGGCTACACCTTC
CASSWGSEESGGPTYGYTF
>TRBV28|TRBJ2-1|.|.
TGTGCCAGCAGTCTTTCACACTCCTACAATGAGCAGTTCTTC
CASSLSHSYNEQFF
>TRBV28|TRBJ2-1|.|TRBD2
TGTGCCAGCAGCCCACTCCCAGGGACTAGCGGGAGGGAATCTTACAATGAGCAGTTCTTC
CASSPLPGTSGRESYNEQFF
>TRBV9|TRBJ1-3|.|.
TGTGCCAGCAGCGTAGAACATTCCTCTGGAAACACCATATATTTT
CASSVEHSSGNTIYF
>TRBV5-1|TRBJ2-3|.|TRBD2
TGCGCCAGCAGCTTAGCGGGAGCACCCACAGATACGCAGTATTTT
CASSLAGAPTDTQYF